This TCR beta chain comes out of a study of blood T cell repertoires in COVID-19. The overall study: Sample material is recorded as cDNA or gDNA derived from T cells, B-cell-depleted T cells, or PBMCs.

As handled by the study authors: Estimated nucleated cell counts came from reference gene primer amplification. TCRdb's table, derived via immunoSEQ multiplex PCR, lists solely in-frame clones and lacks some. The V and J calls and the clone size are those of that table, but D and trimming were determined from the DNA. The sample yields fewer than 300,000 clones, roughly 79% seen once. The material sequenced was peripheral blood. The clonotype was recovered from an older woman with active or convalescent COVID-19.

In DNA, the CDR3 is TGTGCCACCCGCCCGCGGGTGTTAGCCACCTACGAGCAGTACTTC. Translated, it gives CATRPRVLATYEQYF. The rearrangement joins TRBV2 to TRBJ2-7, with a weak D call TRBD2 (5 bases). Germline CDR1 reads SNHLY; CDR2 reads FYNNEI. The CDR3 sequence is 15 residues long. V was shortened by 10 bases and J by 2 bases, with 21 bases between the two germline ends.